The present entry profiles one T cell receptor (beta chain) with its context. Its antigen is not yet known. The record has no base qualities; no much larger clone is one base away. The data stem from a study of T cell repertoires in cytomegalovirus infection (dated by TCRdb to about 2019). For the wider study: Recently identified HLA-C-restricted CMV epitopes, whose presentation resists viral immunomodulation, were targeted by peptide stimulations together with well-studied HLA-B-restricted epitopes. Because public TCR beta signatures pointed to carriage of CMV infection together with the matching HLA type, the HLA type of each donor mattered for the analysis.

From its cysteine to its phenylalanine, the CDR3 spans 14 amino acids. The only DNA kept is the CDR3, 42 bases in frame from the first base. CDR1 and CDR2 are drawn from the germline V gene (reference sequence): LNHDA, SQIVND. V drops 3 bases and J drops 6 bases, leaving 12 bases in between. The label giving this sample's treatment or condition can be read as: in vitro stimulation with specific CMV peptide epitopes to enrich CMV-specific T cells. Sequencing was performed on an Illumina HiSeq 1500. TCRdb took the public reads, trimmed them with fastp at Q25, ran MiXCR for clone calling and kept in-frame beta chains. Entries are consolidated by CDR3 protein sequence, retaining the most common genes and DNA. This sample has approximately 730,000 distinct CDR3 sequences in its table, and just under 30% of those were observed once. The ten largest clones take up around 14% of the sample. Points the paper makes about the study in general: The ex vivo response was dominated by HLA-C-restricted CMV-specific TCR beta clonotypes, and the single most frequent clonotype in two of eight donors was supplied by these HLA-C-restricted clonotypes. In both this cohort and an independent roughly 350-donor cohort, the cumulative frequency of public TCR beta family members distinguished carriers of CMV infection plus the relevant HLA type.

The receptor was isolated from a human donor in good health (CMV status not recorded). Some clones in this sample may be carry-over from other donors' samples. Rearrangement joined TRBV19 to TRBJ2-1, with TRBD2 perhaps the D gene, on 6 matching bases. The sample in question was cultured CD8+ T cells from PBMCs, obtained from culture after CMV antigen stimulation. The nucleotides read TGTGCCAGTAGTATTGGGGACTTCCCCAATGAGCAGTTCTTC. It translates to CASSIGDFPNEQFF. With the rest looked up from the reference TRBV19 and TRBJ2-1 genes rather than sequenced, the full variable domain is DGGITQSPKYLFRKEGQNVTLSCEQNLNHDAMYWYRQDPGQGLRLIYYSQIVNDFQKGDIAEGYSVSREKKESFPLTVTSAQKNPTAFYLCASSIGDFPNEQFFGPGTRLTVL.